The 6 T cell receptor beta chains below all came from one sample that was sequenced in a study of blood T cells in healthy people across ages. Primers used in a second PCR of about 6 to 11 cycles were a sample-barcoded 5' primer and a J-beta primer mix. TCRdb used MiXCR to reprocess the 5' RACE reads, holding one entry per CDR3 protein. Among fewer than 750,000 distinct CDR3 sequences, more than 45% were seen once, and the ten largest hold roughly 13%. The sample comprised blood. These TCRs come from a woman of 80 years or more in good health.

This sequence joins TRBV20-1 and TRBJ2-3; D unclear. Trimming removed 1 base from V and 2 bases from J, with 10 bases in between. The CDR3 is made up of 14 amino acids. Germline CDR1 reads DFQATT; CDR2 reads SNEGSKA (reference sequence). The CDR3 coding sequence is TGCAGTGCTAGAGTTTTCCGAAACACAGATACGCAGTATTTT. As protein: CSARVFRNTDTQYF.

This clonotype was found a few times. This may come from a read error, since a much larger clone is one base off. The rearrangement links TRBV7-2 to TRBJ2-3, with 7 bases that match TRBD1. There are 15 residues in the CDR3. Losses at the gene ends were 5 bases for V and 0 bases for J; bases not matched to a gene: 5. Germline CDR1 SGHTA, CDR2 FQGNSA. In DNA form, the CDR3 reads TGTGCCAGCAGCCGCAGACAGGGTAGCACAGATACGCAGTATTTT. Amino acids: CASSRRQGSTDTQYF. The whole variable domain, remainder taken from reference TRBV7-2 and TRBJ2-3, is GAGVSQSPSNKVTEKGKDVELRCDPISGHTALYWYRQSLGQGLEFLIYFQGNSAPDKSGLPSDRFSAERTGGSVSTLTIQRTQQEDSAVYLCASSRRQGSTDTQYFGPGTRLTVL.

V gene TRBV12-3 or TRBV12-4 combines with J gene TRBJ1-5; D unclear. The CDR3 contains 11 residues. The V end was cut by 3 bases, the J end by 10 bases, with 7 bases between. In DNA form, the CDR3 reads TGTGCCAGCAGTTTGGGGTCCCCCCAGCATTTT. As protein: CASSLGSPQHF.

V gene TRBV29-1 combines with J gene TRBJ1-1, with D perhaps TRBD1 (5 bases). The length of the CDR3 is 19 residues. V was clipped by 7 bases and J by 0 bases, with 30 bases between them. The germline gives CDR1 SQVTM, CDR2 ANQGSEA. In DNA, the CDR3 is TGCAGCGCGGTGCCGAAACCACGACAGCTCTGGGGGATGAACACTGAAGCTTTCTTT. This gives the protein CSAVPKPRQLWGMNTEAFF. The entire variable domain, with the rest obtained from reference TRBV29-1 and TRBJ1-1, is as follows: SAVISQKPSRDICQRGTSLTIQCQVDSQVTMMFWYRQQPGQSLTLIATANQGSEATYESGFVIDKFPISRPNLTFSTLTVSNMSPEDSSIYLCSAVPKPRQLWGMNTEAFFGQGTRLTVV.

The chain combines TRBV6-2 or TRBV6-3 with TRBJ2-1; the match to TRBD2 covers 8 bases. V shed 0 bases and J 4 bases; nucleotides not matched to a gene: 5. The CDR3 runs 16 residues. Per germline, CDR1 MNHEY and CDR2 SVGEGT. In nucleotides, the CDR3 is TGTGCCAGCAGTTACTCTAGCGGGGAGTATTACAATGAGCAGTTCTTC. As protein: CASSYSSGEYYNEQFF.

The table lists this clonotype with many counts. The rearrangement uses TRBV27 and TRBJ2-7, with 7 bases fitting TRBD2. Germline CDR1 is MNHEY and CDR2 is SMNVEV (reference sequence). J was trimmed by 2 bases and V by 2 bases; bases with no gene match: 9. The CDR3 spans 16 residues. CDR3 DNA: TGTGCCAGCAGTTTAAAAGGAGTAGCGGGTCCCTACGAGCAGTACTTC. This encodes CASSLKGVAGPYEQYF.